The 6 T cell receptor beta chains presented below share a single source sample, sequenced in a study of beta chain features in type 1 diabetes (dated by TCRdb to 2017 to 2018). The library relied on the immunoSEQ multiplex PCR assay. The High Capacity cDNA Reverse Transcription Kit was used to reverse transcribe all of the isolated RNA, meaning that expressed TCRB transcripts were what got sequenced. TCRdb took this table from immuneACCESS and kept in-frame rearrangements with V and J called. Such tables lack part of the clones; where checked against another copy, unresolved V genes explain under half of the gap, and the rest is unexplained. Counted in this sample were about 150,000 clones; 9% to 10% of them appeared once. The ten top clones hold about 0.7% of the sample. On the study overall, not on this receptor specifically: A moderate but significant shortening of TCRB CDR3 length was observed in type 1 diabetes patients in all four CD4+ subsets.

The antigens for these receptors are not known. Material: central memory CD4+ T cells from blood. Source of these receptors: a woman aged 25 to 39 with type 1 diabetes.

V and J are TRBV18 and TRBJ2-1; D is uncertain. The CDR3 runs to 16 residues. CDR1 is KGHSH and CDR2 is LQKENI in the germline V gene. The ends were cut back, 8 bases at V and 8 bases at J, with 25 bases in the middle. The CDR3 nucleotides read TGTGCCAGCCTCATAAAGGTTGGTTCCAGGTTGGATGAGCAGTTCTTC. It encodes CASLIKVGSRLDEQFF.

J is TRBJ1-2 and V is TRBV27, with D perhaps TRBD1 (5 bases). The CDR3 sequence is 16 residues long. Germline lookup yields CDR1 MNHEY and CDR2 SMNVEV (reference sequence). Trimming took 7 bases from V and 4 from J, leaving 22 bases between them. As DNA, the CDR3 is TGTGCCAGCACCGGCGGGGGTCGGAGTGGTAGCTATGGCTACACCTTC. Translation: CASTGGGRSGSYGYTF.

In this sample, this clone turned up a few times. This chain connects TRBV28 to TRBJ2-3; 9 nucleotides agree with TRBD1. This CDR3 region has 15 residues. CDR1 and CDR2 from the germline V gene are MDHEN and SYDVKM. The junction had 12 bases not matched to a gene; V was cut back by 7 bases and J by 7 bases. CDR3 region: CASTMGDRALHTQYF. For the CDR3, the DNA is TGTGCCAGCACCATGGGGGACAGGGCCCTACATACGCAGTATTTT.

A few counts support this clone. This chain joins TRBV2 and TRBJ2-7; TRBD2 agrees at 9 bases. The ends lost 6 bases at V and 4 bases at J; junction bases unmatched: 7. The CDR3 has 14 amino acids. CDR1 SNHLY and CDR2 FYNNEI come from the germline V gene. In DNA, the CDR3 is TGTGCCAGCAGGGGTGCGGGAGGGAGGTACGAGCAGTACTTC. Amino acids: CASRGAGGRYEQYF.

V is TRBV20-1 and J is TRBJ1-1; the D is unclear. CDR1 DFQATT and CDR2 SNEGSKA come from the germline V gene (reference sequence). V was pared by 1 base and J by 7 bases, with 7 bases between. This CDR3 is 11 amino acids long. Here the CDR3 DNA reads TGCAGTGCTAGAGTTGCGGGTGAAGCTTTCTTT. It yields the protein CSARVAGEAFF.

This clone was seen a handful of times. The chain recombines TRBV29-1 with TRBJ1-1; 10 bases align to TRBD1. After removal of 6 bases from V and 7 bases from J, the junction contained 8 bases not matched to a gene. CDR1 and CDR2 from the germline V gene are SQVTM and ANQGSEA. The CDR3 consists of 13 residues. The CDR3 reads CSVQPGQGREAFF. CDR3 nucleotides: TGCAGCGTGCAACCGGGACAGGGGCGTGAAGCTTTCTTT.